This T cell receptor beta chain was sequenced in a study of neurological immune-mediated disorders. The cDNA was synthesized by 5'RACE incorporating 10-nucleotide random UMIs. In TCRdb, the 5' RACE reads were re-called with MiXCR into one record per CDR3 protein. The sample shows 90,000 to 100,000 distinct CDR3 sequences, roughly 4% of them seen only once. As to this clonotype: The antigen is undetermined.

General study findings and limits: None of the CDR3 amino acid sequences of expanded clones were shared across subjects, and this suggested private repertoires in all groups. According to phylogenetic grouping, one related-CDR3 cluster, a possible signature, contained the repertoires of 18 of 34 multiple sclerosis patients.

The sequenced material came from PBMCs. This receptor was obtained from a woman aged 18-29 years with multiple sclerosis.

CDR3 in DNA: TGTGCCAGCAGACCTCAGACGACAGGTAGCAATCAGCCCCAGCATTTT. Protein: CASRPQTTGSNQPQHF. The V call is TRBV2, the J call TRBJ1-5; a possible D gene is TRBD1 (6 bases). The germline V and J ends were trimmed by 6 bases and 0 bases, with 15 bases remaining between them. This CDR3 has 16 residues. Germline lookup yields CDR1 SNHLY and CDR2 FYNNEI.